This is a list of T cell receptor beta chains from one sample in a study of blood T cell repertoires in COVID-19. The protocol was immunoSEQ multiplex PCR, while the TCRdb copy is restricted to in-frame clones and leaves out a portion. The table records 250,000 or so clones, about nine tenths of them present only once. Sequenced material: peripheral blood. These receptor sequences come from a man in his fifties or sixties with acute or convalescent COVID-19. The CDR3 runs from the conserved cysteine through the conserved F or W. The D gene is left open where the match is weak. Clone size is shown for a subset of rows, as once, few, many or a class of expanded clone.

-,TRBV18,TRBJ1-1,-,TGTGCCAGCTCACCCACCGTGACAGGGAACACTGAAGCTTTCTTT,CASSPTVTGNTEAFF
-,TRBV9,TRBJ2-2,TRBD2,TGTGCCAGCAGCGTAGGACTAGCGGGAGGCACCGGGGAGCTGTTTTTT,CASSVGLAGGTGELFF
-,TRBV2,TRBJ2-3,-,TGTGCCACCGCCCGGGACTTCAACACAGATACGCAGTATTTT,CATARDFNTDTQYF
-,TRBV27,TRBJ2-5,TRBD1,TGTGCCAGCAGTTTATCAGGCAGGGGGCCCCAAGAGACCCAGTACTTC,CASSLSGRGPQETQYF
-,TRBV28,TRBJ1-2,TRBD1,TGTGCCAGCAGTTTACCGGGACAGCCGTATGGCTACACCTTC,CASSLPGQPYGYTF
-,TRBV28,TRBJ1-4,-,TGTGCCAGCAGTCCACAGGGTTCAGGGAGTGAAAAACTGTTTTTT,CASSPQGSGSEKLFF
once,TRBV4-3,TRBJ2-1,TRBD2,TGCGCCAGCAGCCAAGATCAAGGGGCTAGCGGGCGCAAACAGTTCTTC,CASSQDQGASGRKQFF
-,TRBV11-2,TRBJ2-3,TRBD1,TGTGCCAGCAGCTTAACAGGGGGCTCAACAGATACGCAGTATTTT,CASSLTGGSTDTQYF
-,TRBV5-4,TRBJ2-7,-,TGTGCCAGCAGCTTGGCGGCCAGGGTACCCTACGAGCAGTACTTC,CASSLAARVPYEQYF
few,TRBV28,TRBJ1-1,TRBD1,TGTGCCAGCAGTTACACAGGGGTGAACACTGAAGCTTTCTTT,CASSYTGVNTEAFF
-,TRBV5-5,TRBJ2-1,TRBD2,TGTGCCAGCAGCCCCTTCGAAGCGGGAGAGGCGTCCAATGAGCAGTTCTTC,CASSPFEAGEASNEQFF
once,TRBV5-1,TRBJ2-1,-,TGCGCCAGCAGTTATATTACTAGTGGGTCCTACAATGAGCAGTTCTTC,CASSYITSGSYNEQFF
-,TRBV30,TRBJ1-4,-,TGTGCCTTCACACAGGGCCCCACTGAAAAACTGTTTTTT,CAFTQGPTEKLFF
once,TRBV6-2/TRBV6-3,TRBJ2-2,-,TGTGCCAGCAGTTACGTAGAGTACACCGGGGAGCTGTTTTTT,CASSYVEYTGELFF
-,TRBV29-1,TRBJ1-2,-,TGCAGCGTTGAAGATCGACAGACGGCCTATGGCTACACCTTC,CSVEDRQTAYGYTF
-,TRBV27,TRBJ1-5,-,TGTGCCAGCAGTCCTTCGGGGGGGCAGTTCGTCAATCAGCCCCAGCATTTT,CASSPSGGQFVNQPQHF
-,TRBV28,TRBJ1-1,TRBD1,TGTGCCAGCAGTCCCCCAGGGACAGGGGGGCCCGAAGCTTTCTTT,CASSPPGTGGPEAFF
-,TRBV5-1,TRBJ2-5,-,TGCGCCAGCAGCCCGCGGGGGCGGCCAGGATCGGGGGGCCTCCACCAAGAGACCCAGTACTTC,CASSPRGRPGSGGLHQETQYF
-,TRBV30,TRBJ2-2,TRBD2,TGTGGAGGGCTAGCGGGAGAGAACACCGGGGAGCTGTTTTTT,CGGLAGENTGELFF
-,TRBV5-1,TRBJ2-7,TRBD1,TGCGCCAGCTCCCTCCGGACAGGGGTCTACGAGCAGTACTTC,CASSLRTGVYEQYF
-,TRBV7-2,TRBJ1-5,-,TGTGCCAGCAGCCCACTTAGGACGGGAAGCAATCAGCCCCAGCATTTT,CASSPLRTGSNQPQHF
-,TRBV9,TRBJ2-1,-,TGTGCCAGCAGCCGACAGGACACGGACCCCGGAGAGCAGTTCTTC,CASSRQDTDPGEQFF
once,TRBV7-8,TRBJ2-1,TRBD2,TGTGCCAGCACCGACAGGGCACTAGCGGGAGTTAACCACAATGAGCAGTTCTTC,CASTDRALAGVNHNEQFF
-,TRBV19,TRBJ1-5,TRBD1,TGTGCCAGTAGTCAGGGGGCGGCAAGCAATCAGCCCCAGCATTTT,CASSQGAASNQPQHF
few,TRBV5-5,TRBJ1-6,-,TGTGCCAGCAGCTTGGATTGGACAGAAAATTCACCCCTCCACTTT,CASSLDWTENSPLHF
-,TRBV19,TRBJ2-5,TRBD1,TGTGCCAGCAGCGAACTGGGCAGGGGGCTAGAGACCCAGTACTTC,CASSELGRGLETQYF
-,TRBV2,TRBJ2-7,TRBD2,TGTGCCAACCGGGACTACTCCTACGAGCAGTACTTC,CANRDYSYEQYF
once,TRBV11-3,TRBJ1-1,-,TGTGCCAGCAGCCCAGGGGCTGAAGCTTTCTTT,CASSPGAEAFF
-,TRBV7-3,TRBJ2-3,TRBD2,TGTGCCAGCAGCTTAGTGCCTGGGGCAAGCGGGAGAGTCAGCACAGATACGCAGTATTTT,CASSLVPGASGRVSTDTQYF
-,TRBV14,TRBJ1-1,TRBD1,TGTGCCAGCAGCCGTCCCGGACAGGGTCGCACTGAAGCTTTCTTT,CASSRPGQGRTEAFF
-,TRBV19,TRBJ1-5,TRBD1,TGTGCCAGTAGCCTAGGACAGGGGGAACGGCCCCAGCATTTT,CASSLGQGERPQHF
-,TRBV6-5,TRBJ2-1,-,TGTGCCAGCAGTTTGAGACATGGTTACAATGAGCAGTTCTTC,CASSLRHGYNEQFF
-,TRBV28,TRBJ2-5,-,TGTGCCAGCAGTTTATGGAGGGGGGGACAAGAGACCCAGTACTTC,CASSLWRGGQETQYF
once,TRBV6-4,TRBJ1-1,-,TGTGCCAGCAGTGGAGGGTTTAACACTGAAGCTTTCTTT,CASSGGFNTEAFF
-,TRBV2,TRBJ1-5,-,TGTGCCAGCACCGAGGGTAGTCTGGGCAATCAGCCCCAGCATTTT,CASTEGSLGNQPQHF
-,TRBV2,TRBJ2-1,TRBD2,TGTGCCAGCACCCTTGGACTAGCGGGAGGAGATGAGCAGTTCTTC,CASTLGLAGGDEQFF
-,TRBV11-2,TRBJ2-2,-,TGTGCCAGCAGCTTAGATCCTCCCTACCTCGCGAACACCGGGGAGCTGTTTTTT,CASSLDPPYLANTGELFF
-,TRBV30,TRBJ2-7,TRBD2,TGTGCCTGGAGCTCAGTCAGACTAGCGGTCGGTGGGGAGCAGTACTTC,CAWSSVRLAVGGEQYF
-,TRBV7-8,TRBJ2-7,-,TGTGCCAGCAGCTTCGACAGAGCCGAGAGGCTGTACTTC,CASSFDRAERLYF
-,TRBV7-2,TRBJ2-7,TRBD1,TGTGCCAGCAGCCACCGGACAGGGGCCCCCTACGAGCAGTACTTC,CASSHRTGAPYEQYF